A single sample gave rise to the 22 T cell receptor beta chains below, sequenced in a study of CD8 T cells in Susac syndrome. An amount of RNA that ranged from about 0.45 to 1 ug was reverse transcribed with random hexamers. TCRdb ran MiXCR on the immunoSEQ multiplex PCR reads and lists one entry per CDR3 protein. Among some 110,000 distinct CDR3 sequences listed, approximately 95% were seen once. The sequenced sample was CD8+ T cells from PBMCs. The receptors stem from a human donor with multiple sclerosis.

This rearrangement joins TRBV5-1 to TRBJ2-4, with D hard to call. V gave up 4 bases and J gave up 3 bases, with 14 bases separating them. CDR3 length: 15 residues. The germline V gene has CDR1 SGHRS and CDR2 YFSETQ. For the CDR3, the DNA is TGCGCCAGCAGCCCGGGTCCAGGTTTCAAAAACATTCAGTACTTC. Encoded protein: CASSPGPGFKNIQYF.

This chain uses TRBV7-6 with TRBJ1-4; no reliable D call. The CDR3 spans 15 residues. V shed 5 bases and J shed 0 bases, with 10 bases lying between them. Germline CDR1 is SGHVS and CDR2 is FNYEAQ. In DNA, the CDR3 is TGTGCCAGCAGCCCTACGGATGCAACTAATGAAAAACTGTTTTTT. Translation: CASSPTDATNEKLFF.

V and J are TRBV7-9 and TRBJ2-2; the match to TRBD2 covers 8 bases. Germline values: CDR1 SEHNR, CDR2 FQNEAQ (reference sequence). Unmatched junction bases numbered 10, after V lost 5 bases and J lost 2 bases. The CDR3 is 17 amino acids. The CDR3 DNA reads as TGTGCCAGCAGCCCTCTAAGACTAGCGAGAAACACCGGGGAGCTGTTTTTT. Amino acid sequence: CASSPLRLARNTGELFF. Combining the CDR3 with reference TRBV7-9 and TRBJ2-2 gives the whole variable domain DTGVSQNPRHKITKRGQNVTFRCDPISEHNRLYWYRQTLGQGPEFLTYFQNEAQLEKSRLLSDRFSAERPKGSFSTLEIQRTEQGDSAMYLCASSPLRLARNTGELFFGEGSRLTVL.

The rearrangement uses TRBV5-1 and TRBJ2-1; 7 bases fit TRBD1. This CDR3 region has 13 residues. The germline gives CDR1 SGHRS, CDR2 YFSETQ. The V and J ends lost 2 bases and 4 bases, in that order; junction bases with no gene match: 0. DNA for the CDR3: TGCGCCAGCAGCTTACAGGGGTACAATGAGCAGTTCTTC. Its translation is CASSLQGYNEQFF.

The CDR3 loop reads CASSIVGLAGRNEQFF. Here the CDR3 DNA reads TGTGCCAGTAGTATAGTGGGACTAGCGGGGAGGAATGAGCAGTTCTTC. The chain couples TRBV19 to TRBJ2-1; 13 positions agree with TRBD2. Per germline, CDR1 LNHDA and CDR2 SQIVND (reference sequence). CDR3 size: 16 residues. With 1 base clipped from V and 7 bases from J, the junction kept 4 bases outside the gene matches.

The chain recombines TRBV6-1 with TRBJ1-5; D possibly corresponds to TRBD1 (5 bases). The CDR3 sequence is 15 residues long. Germline V gene data show CDR1 as MNHNS and CDR2 as SASEGT. Trimming cost V 8 bases and J 3 bases, with 17 bases left between them. CDR3 protein: CASGATAWDNQPQHF. The CDR3 region has the DNA TGTGCCAGCGGAGCGACAGCTTGGGACAATCAGCCCCAGCATTTT.

This chain connects TRBV6-5 to TRBJ1-5; D unclear. Germline V gene data show CDR1 as MNHEY and CDR2 as SVGAGI. The CDR3 is 15 residues long. V was pared by 2 bases and J by 0 bases, with 8 bases between. In DNA, the CDR3 is TGTGCCAGCAGTTACAACAGTTATAGCAATCAGCCCCAGCATTTT. It yields the protein CASSYNSYSNQPQHF.

V and J are TRBV9 and TRBJ2-1; D may be TRBD1 or TRBD2 (6 bases each). With 5 bases removed from V and 8 bases from J, the gap between germline ends came to 20 bases. This CDR3 contains 15 residues. From germline, CDR1 is SGDLS and CDR2 YYNGEE. The CDR3 protein is CASSPSGDPGDEQFF. The CDR3 nucleotides read TGTGCCAGCAGTCCCTCGGGGGACCCAGGGGATGAGCAGTTCTTC.

The CDR3 is CASSYSSPGSSYSNQPQHF. CDR3 DNA: TGTGCCAGCAGTTACTCCTCTCCGGGCTCTTCCTATAGCAATCAGCCCCAGCATTTT. The chain employs TRBV6-5 and TRBJ1-5; unclear D gene. The CDR3 sequence is 19 residues long. V was cut by 0 bases and J by 0 bases, with 18 bases left in between. Germline lookup yields CDR1 MNHEY and CDR2 SVGAGI.

The chain links TRBV5-1 to TRBJ2-1; 7 positions agree with TRBD1. The CDR3 covers 15 residues. V shed 4 bases, J shed 0 bases, and the junction held 4 bases outside the gene matches. The V gene's germline CDR1 is SGHRS and CDR2 YFSETQ. The CDR3: CASSMTGSSYNEQFF. CDR3 nucleotide sequence: TGCGCCAGCAGCATGACAGGGAGCTCCTACAATGAGCAGTTCTTC.

The chain carries TRBV5-1 and TRBJ2-2, with D perhaps matching TRBD2 (5 bases). The V gene lost 4 bases and the J gene lost 7 bases, with 14 bases spanning the gap. Per germline, CDR1 SGHRS and CDR2 YFSETQ. CDR3 length: 14 residues. CDR3 DNA: TGCGCCAGCAGCGTCCACCGGGAAAGCGGGGAGCTGTTTTTT. This codes for CASSVHRESGELFF.

The V and J genes are TRBV4-2 and TRBJ2-7; D gene unclear. The CDR3 sequence is 13 residues long. Trimming stripped 2 bases from V and 3 bases from J, with 8 bases between. From germline, CDR1 is LGHNA and CDR2 YNFKEQ. The CDR3 bases are TGTGCCAGCAGCCAAATAGGACGCTACGAGCAGTACTTC. Encoded protein: CASSQIGRYEQYF.

This chain connects TRBV6-1 to TRBJ1-1; possibly TRBD1 for D (6 bases). The V gene lost 8 bases and the J gene lost 1 base, with 11 bases spanning the gap. The length of the CDR3 is 13 residues. CDR1 MNHNS and CDR2 SASEGT come from the germline V gene. The CDR3 nucleotides are TGTGCCAGCGGAACAGGGACGAACACTGAAGCTTTCTTT. It specifies CASGTGTNTEAFF.

V is TRBV12-3 or TRBV12-4 and J is TRBJ1-2, with TRBD1 as a possible D gene (5 bases). With 7 bases removed from V and 4 bases from J, the gap between germline ends came to 22 bases. This CDR3 comprises 16 residues. The DNA for the CDR3 is TGTGCCAGCACTTCTCTTTCGGGGGAAAAGCCCTATGGCTACACCTTC. Translating it yields CASTSLSGEKPYGYTF.

The rearrangement uses TRBV7-9 and TRBJ1-1; no clear D gene. V gave up 2 bases and J gave up 1 base, with 11 bases separating them. Looked up from germline, CDR1 is SEHNR and CDR2 is FQNEAQ (reference sequence). The CDR3 is made up of 15 amino acids. The CDR3 loop is CASSLKAGSNTEAFF. The DNA of the CDR3 is TGTGCCAGCAGCTTAAAAGCCGGTTCGAACACTGAAGCTTTCTTT.

J is TRBJ1-2 and V is TRBV7-9; 9 nucleotides align to TRBD1. The CDR3 spans 15 residues. Unmatched junction bases numbered 4, after V lost 2 bases and J lost 3 bases. In germline, CDR1 is SEHNR, CDR2 FQNEAQ (reference sequence). Here the CDR3 reads CASSLPDRGYYGYTF. Here the CDR3 DNA reads TGTGCCAGCAGCTTACCGGACAGGGGTTACTATGGCTACACCTTC.

The CDR3 loop reads CASSIVPGGAKNIQYF. Written as DNA, the CDR3 is TGTGCCAGTAGTATAGTCCCCGGCGGGGCCAAAAACATTCAGTACTTC. The V and J genes are TRBV19 and TRBJ2-4; D might be TRBD2 (5 bases). The germline V and J ends were trimmed by 1 base and 1 base, with 11 bases remaining between them. From germline, CDR1 is LNHDA and CDR2 SQIVND (reference sequence). The CDR3 totals 16 residues.

The rearrangement uses TRBV19 and TRBJ1-4; 7 positions match TRBD1. Unmatched junction bases numbered 7, after V lost 7 bases and J lost 5 bases. The CDR3 has 14 amino acids. Germline lookup yields CDR1 LNHDA and CDR2 SQIVND (reference sequence). This CDR3 reads CASTPGTVNEKLFF. The CDR3 DNA follows: TGTGCCAGTACCCCCGGGACAGTAAATGAAAAACTGTTTTTT.

The chain couples TRBV5-6 to TRBJ2-5; 9 bases fit TRBD1. This CDR3 contains 19 residues. CDR1 SGHDT and CDR2 YYEEEE come from the germline V gene. Germline trimming cut 0 bases from V and 0 bases from J; bases unmatched to any gene: 12. The CDR3 DNA sequence: TGTGCCAGCAGCTTGGATTCTCACAGGGGGCCGTTGAACCAAGAGACCCAGTACTTC. Translation gives CASSLDSHRGPLNQETQYF.

This sequence joins TRBV27 and TRBJ1-1, with a possible D match to TRBD1 (5 bases). V was trimmed by 1 base and J by 7 bases, leaving 19 bases between them. Germline assignment: CDR1 MNHEY and CDR2 SMNVEV (reference sequence). The CDR3 runs to 16 residues. The CDR3 here is CASSLWGTGDLGEAFF. The CDR3 coding sequence is TGTGCCAGCAGTTTATGGGGCACGGGGGACTTGGGTGAAGCTTTCTTT.

The V gene is TRBV12-3 or TRBV12-4, the J gene TRBJ1-2, with 8 bases lining up with TRBD1. This CDR3 region has 16 residues. V trimming: 3 bases; J trimming: 6 bases; junction bases outside the gene matches: 12. The CDR3 spells CASSFTLPGGADGYTF. As DNA, the CDR3 is TGTGCCAGCAGTTTTACCCTTCCAGGGGGCGCGGATGGCTACACCTTC.

This sequence joins TRBV19 and TRBJ2-1; D could derive from TRBD1 or TRBD2 (5 bases each). The germline V and J ends were trimmed by 1 base and 4 bases, with 11 bases remaining between them. The length of the CDR3 is 15 residues. CDR1 is LNHDA, CDR2 SQIVND, per germline (reference sequence). CDR3: CASSIASGPYNEQFF. In DNA, the CDR3 is TGTGCCAGTAGTATAGCTTCGGGGCCATACAATGAGCAGTTCTTC.